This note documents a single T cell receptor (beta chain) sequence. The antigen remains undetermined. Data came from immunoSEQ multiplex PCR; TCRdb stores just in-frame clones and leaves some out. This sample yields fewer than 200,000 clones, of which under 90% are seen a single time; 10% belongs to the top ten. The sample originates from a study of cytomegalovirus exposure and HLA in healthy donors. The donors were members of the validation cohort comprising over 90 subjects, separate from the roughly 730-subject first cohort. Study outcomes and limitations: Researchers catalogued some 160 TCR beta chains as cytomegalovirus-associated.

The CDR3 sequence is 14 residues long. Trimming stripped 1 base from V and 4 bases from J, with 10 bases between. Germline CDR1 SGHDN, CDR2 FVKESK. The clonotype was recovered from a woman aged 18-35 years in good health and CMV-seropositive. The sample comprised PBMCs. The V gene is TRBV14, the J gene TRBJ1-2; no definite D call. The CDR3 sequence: CASSQVASIYGYTF. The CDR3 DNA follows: TGTGCCAGCAGCCAAGTTGCCAGTATCTATGGCTACACCTTC.